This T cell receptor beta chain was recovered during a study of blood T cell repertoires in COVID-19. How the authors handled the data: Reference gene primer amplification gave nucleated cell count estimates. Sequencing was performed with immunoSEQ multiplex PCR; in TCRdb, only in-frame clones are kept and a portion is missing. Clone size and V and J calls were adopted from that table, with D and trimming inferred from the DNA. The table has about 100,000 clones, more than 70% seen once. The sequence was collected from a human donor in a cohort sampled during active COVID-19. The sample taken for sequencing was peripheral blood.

The CDR3 sequence is CASRDGQGMNTEAFF. Written as DNA, the CDR3 is TGCGCCAGCAGAGACGGACAGGGGATGAACACTGAAGCTTTCTTT. This chain uses TRBV10-2 with TRBJ1-1; the match to TRBD1 covers 9 bases. The germline gives CDR1 WSHSY, CDR2 SAAADI. CDR3 size: 15 residues. V shed 6 bases, J shed 0 bases, and the junction held 5 bases outside the gene matches.